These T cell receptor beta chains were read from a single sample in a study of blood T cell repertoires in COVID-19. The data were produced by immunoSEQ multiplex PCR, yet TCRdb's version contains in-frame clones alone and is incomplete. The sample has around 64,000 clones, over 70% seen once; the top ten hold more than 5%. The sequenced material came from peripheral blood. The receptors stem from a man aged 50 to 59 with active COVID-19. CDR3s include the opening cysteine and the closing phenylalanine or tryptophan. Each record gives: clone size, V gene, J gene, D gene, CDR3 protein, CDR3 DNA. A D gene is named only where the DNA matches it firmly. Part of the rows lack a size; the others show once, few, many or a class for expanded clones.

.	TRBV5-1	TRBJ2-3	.	CASVLSQSTDTQYF	TGCGCCAGCGTGTTATCGCAGTCCACAGATACGCAGTATTTT
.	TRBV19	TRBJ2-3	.	CASKPPGERDTQYF	TGTGCCAGTAAGCCTCCAGGGGAGAGAGATACGCAGTATTTT
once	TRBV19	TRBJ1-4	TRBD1	CASSIQGQSNEKLFF	TGTGCCAGTAGTATACAGGGACAGTCTAATGAAAAACTGTTTTTT
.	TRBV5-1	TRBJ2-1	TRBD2	CASSLPRGTSGYNEQFF	TGCGCCAGCAGCCTGCCCCGGGGGACTAGCGGGTACAATGAGCAGTTCTTC
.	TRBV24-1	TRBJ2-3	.	CATSGYGETDTQYF	TGTGCCACCAGTGGGTACGGAGAAACAGATACGCAGTATTTT
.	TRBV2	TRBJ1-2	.	CASSEAQGRAHGYTF	TGTGCCAGCAGTGAAGCTCAGGGCAGAGCTCATGGCTACACCTTC
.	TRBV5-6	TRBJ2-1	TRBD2	CASSRAGGLGREQFF	TGTGCCAGCAGCCGCGCGGGAGGCTTGGGTCGGGAGCAGTTCTTC
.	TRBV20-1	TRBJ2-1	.	CSALRGNEQFF	TGCAGTGCTCTCCGCGGCAATGAGCAGTTCTTC
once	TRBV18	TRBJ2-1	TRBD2	CASSPRETHNEQFF	TGTGCCAGCTCACCGCGGGAGACCCACAATGAGCAGTTCTTC
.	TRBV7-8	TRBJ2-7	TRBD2	CASSLGGGRSYEQYF	TGTGCCAGCAGCTTAGGAGGCGGGAGATCCTACGAGCAGTACTTC
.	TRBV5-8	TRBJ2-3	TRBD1	CASTNPGQRTDTQYF	TGTGCCAGCACCAATCCGGGACAGCGCACAGATACGCAGTATTTT
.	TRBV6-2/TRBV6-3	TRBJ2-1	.	CASTPAATLFTNEQFF	TGTGCCAGCACCCCCGCGGCGACTCTTTTTACGAATGAGCAGTTCTTC
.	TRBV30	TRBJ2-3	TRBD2	CAGRTSGVVDTQYF	TGTGCCGGAAGGACTAGCGGTGTCGTTGATACGCAGTATTTT
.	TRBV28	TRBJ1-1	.	CASSWQVNTEAFF	TGTGCCAGCAGTTGGCAAGTGAACACTGAAGCTTTCTTT
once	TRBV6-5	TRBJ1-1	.	CASRDQLGGHTEAFF	TGTGCCAGCAGGGACCAACTAGGAGGCCACACTGAAGCTTTCTTT
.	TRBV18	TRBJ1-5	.	CASSRDRQYSNQPQHF	TGTGCCAGCTCGCGGGACCGACAATATAGCAATCAGCCCCAGCATTTT
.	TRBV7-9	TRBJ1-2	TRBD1	CASSLGSQGQGYTF	TGTGCCAGCAGCTTAGGATCCCAGGGACAGGGCTACACCTTC
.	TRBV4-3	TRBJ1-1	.	CASREQGTSSTEAFF	TGCGCCAGCAGGGAACAAGGGACTTCGAGCACTGAAGCTTTCTTT
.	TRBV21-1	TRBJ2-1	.	CASSTLAGDYNEQFF	TGTGCCAGCAGTACGTTAGCGGGAGACTACAATGAGCAGTTCTTC
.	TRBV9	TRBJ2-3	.	CASNPAASTDTQYF	TGTGCCAGCAATCCAGCGGCTAGCACAGATACGCAGTATTTT
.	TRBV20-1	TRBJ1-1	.	CSASWRAEAFF	TGCAGTGCTAGCTGGAGGGCTGAAGCTTTCTTT
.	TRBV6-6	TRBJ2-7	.	CASSYSIFSGGYEQYF	TGTGCCAGCAGTTACTCGATATTTAGCGGCGGGTACGAGCAGTACTTC
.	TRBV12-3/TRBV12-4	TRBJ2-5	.	CASSSGPVRRGYF	TGTGCCAGCAGTTCGGGCCCCGTACGGCGGGGGTACTTC
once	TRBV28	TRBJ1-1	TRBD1	CASSLRGTEAFF	TGTGCCAGCAGCCTCAGGGGGACTGAAGCTTTCTTT
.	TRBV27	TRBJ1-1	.	CASSRGRLNTEAFF	TGTGCCAGCAGCCGAGGCAGACTGAACACTGAAGCTTTCTTT
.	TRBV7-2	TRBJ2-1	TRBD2	CASSLVSGLAGGRNEQFF	TGTGCCAGCAGCTTAGTTAGTGGACTAGCGGGAGGGCGTAATGAGCAGTTCTTC
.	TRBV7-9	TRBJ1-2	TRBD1	CASSSGQGAIGYTF	TGTGCCAGCAGCTCGGGACAGGGGGCGATCGGCTACACCTTC
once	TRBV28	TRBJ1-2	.	CASSLAGGSYGYTF	TGTGCCAGCAGTTTAGCCGGGGGGTCCTATGGCTACACCTTC